A single sample gave rise to the 14 T cell receptor beta chains below, sequenced in a study of cytomegalovirus exposure and HLA in healthy donors. The method was immunoSEQ multiplex PCR; TCRdb's version includes in-frame clones alone and lacks a portion of them. The sample yields fewer than 200,000 clones, 85% seen once. Material: PBMCs. All receptors come from a man younger than 35 in good health and CMV-seropositive.

This rearrangement joins TRBV5-1 to TRBJ1-1; 10 positions match TRBD1. Germline CDR1 and CDR2: SGHRS and YFSETQ. The CDR3 length is 16 residues. After removal of 2 bases from V and 0 bases from J, the junction contained 4 bases not matched to a gene. The CDR3 sequence is CASSFGQGGMNTEAFF. The CDR3 DNA reads as TGCGCCAGCAGCTTTGGACAGGGGGGCATGAACACTGAAGCTTTCTTT. The full variable domain, completed using reference TRBV5-1 and TRBJ1-1, is KAGVTQTPRYLIKTRGQQVTLSCSPISGHRSVSWYQQTPGQGLQFLFEYFSETQRNKGNFPGRFSGRQFSNSRSEMNVSTLELGDSALYLCASSFGQGGMNTEAFFGQGTRLTVV.

This chain joins TRBV30 and TRBJ2-5; tentative D call: TRBD2 (6 bases). The V end lost 3 bases, the J end lost 1 base, and 12 bases lay between the germline ends. CDR3 length equals 14 residues. Germline values: CDR1 GTSNPN, CDR2 SVGIG (reference sequence). CDR3 bases: TGTGCCTGGAGGCCACTAGCTTTCCAAGAGACCCAGTACTTC. As protein: CAWRPLAFQETQYF.

Here the CDR3 reads CASSVNPVRDRRETQYF. Written as DNA, the CDR3 is TGTGCCAGCAGCGTAAACCCCGTCCGGGACAGGCGGGAGACCCAGTACTTC. The rearrangement uses TRBV2 and TRBJ2-5, with 8 bases identical to TRBD1. Germline V lookup: CDR1 SNHLY, CDR2 FYNNEI. The CDR3 runs to 17 residues. V was pared by 6 bases and J by 5 bases, with 17 bases of the junction left unmatched.

The sample holds one count of this clone. The rearrangement links TRBV15 to TRBJ2-7; D gene ambiguous. The V gene's germline CDR1 is LNHNV and CDR2 YYDKDF (reference sequence). This CDR3 contains 13 residues. Trimming cost V 0 bases and J 6 bases, with 9 bases left between them. The CDR3 bases are TGTGCCACCAGCAGAGATCTTCCCTCCGAGCAGTACTTC. It encodes CATSRDLPSEQYF.

This chain links TRBV5-1 with TRBJ1-2, with 7 bases identical to TRBD1. Germline lookup yields CDR1 SGHRS and CDR2 YFSETQ. J gave up 5 bases and V 4 bases, and 11 bases lay outside the gene matches. This CDR3 is 15 amino acids long. In DNA, the CDR3 is TGCGCCAGCAGCGTCGGGACAGAACGGTCATATGGCTACACCTTC. Residues: CASSVGTERSYGYTF.

The chain joins TRBV5-1 to TRBJ2-2, with 7 bases identical to TRBD1. V lost 1 base, J lost 0 bases, and 6 bases stayed unmatched. Germline CDR1 reads SGHRS; CDR2 reads YFSETQ. The CDR3 has 17 residues. CDR3 bases: TGCGCCAGCAGCTTGCGGACCGGGACAGCGAACACCGGGGAGCTGTTTTTT. Its translation is CASSLRTGTANTGELFF.

The V gene is TRBV27, the J gene TRBJ2-2; a weak D match, TRBD1 (5 bases). This CDR3 is 16 amino acids long. Trimming stripped 3 bases from V and 4 bases from J, with 15 bases between. The V gene's germline CDR1 is MNHEY and CDR2 SMNVEV (reference sequence). The CDR3 here is CASSFTRVWGTGELFF. In DNA, the CDR3 is TGTGCCAGCAGTTTCACCAGGGTGTGGGGCACCGGGGAGCTGTTTTTT.

This chain connects TRBV28 to TRBJ1-5, with D unclear. The germline V gene encodes CDR1 MDHEN and CDR2 SYDVKM. The CDR3 sequence is 13 residues long. The ends were cut back, 2 bases at V and 5 bases at J, with 7 bases in the middle. The CDR3 loop reads CASSLHGDQPQHF. The DNA for the CDR3 is TGTGCCAGCAGTTTACACGGGGATCAGCCCCAGCATTTT.

The chain recombines TRBV7-9 with TRBJ2-2, with D perhaps TRBD1 (6 bases). CDR3 length equals 15 residues. Germline CDR1 and CDR2: SEHNR and FQNEAQ (reference sequence). Trimming pared 4 bases from V and 1 base from J, leaving 10 bases between. The CDR3 region is CASSSPGQNTGELFF. DNA for the CDR3: TGTGCCAGCAGCTCCCCGGGACAGAACACCGGGGAGCTGTTTTTT.

The genes are TRBV11-2 and TRBJ2-3, with a weak D call TRBD2 (5 bases). The V end was cut by 4 bases, the J end by 5 bases, with 13 bases between. Looked up from germline, CDR1 is SGHAT and CDR2 is FQNNGV. This CDR3 comprises 14 residues. CDR3 in DNA: TGTGCCAGCAGCTCGGCGGGTTCGATAGATACGCAGTATTTT. It yields the protein CASSSAGSIDTQYF.

CDR3 in amino acids: CASSRDSPLNTEAFF. The CDR3 DNA reads as TGTGCCAGCAGCCGGGACAGCCCGCTGAACACTGAAGCTTTCTTT. This chain uses TRBV6-5 with TRBJ1-1, with 7 nucleotides matching TRBD1. This CDR3 contains 15 residues. Losses at the gene ends were 6 bases for V and 0 bases for J; bases not matched to a gene: 7. Germline values: CDR1 MNHEY, CDR2 SVGAGI.

The V and J genes are TRBV6-6 and TRBJ2-5, with 10 bases identical to TRBD2. V trimming: 10 bases; J trimming: 5 bases; junction bases outside the gene matches: 16. This CDR3 region has 16 residues. Germline CDR1 is MNHNY and CDR2 is SVGAGI (reference sequence). For the CDR3, the DNA is TGTGCCACCAAGGGACAGAGCGGGAGGGCCTGGGAGACCCAGTACTTC. Protein sequence: CATKGQSGRAWETQYF.

V is TRBV10-1 and J is TRBJ2-3; 7 bases are a match to TRBD2. CDR3 length: 15 residues. Germline-derived CDR1 and CDR2 are WNHNN and SYGVQD (reference sequence). Trimming took 6 bases from V and 0 from J; bases not matched to a gene: 6. The CDR3 spells CASRASGASTDTQYF. The CDR3 bases are TGCGCCAGCAGGGCTAGCGGAGCAAGCACAGATACGCAGTATTTT.

The rearrangement uses TRBV29-1 and TRBJ2-1; 13 positions agree with TRBD2. CDR1 is SQVTM and CDR2 is ANQGSEA in the germline V gene. V was clipped by 1 base and J by 3 bases; unmatched bases: 6. The CDR3 runs 17 residues. The CDR3 nucleotides read TGCAGCGTTGAAGGTTCTGGGACTAGCGGGGTCTACAATGAGCAGTTCTTC. Protein product: CSVEGSGTSGVYNEQFF.